What follows describes a single TCR beta chain. The sample belongs to a study of cytotoxic CD8 clonotypes in ibrutinib-treated CLL. The ends were cut back, 1 base at V and 3 bases at J, with 12 bases in the middle. This CDR3 is 15 amino acids long. The V gene's germline CDR1 is SGHTA and CDR2 FQGTGA. Assay: immunoSEQ multiplex PCR; the TCRdb copy retains only in-frame clones and omits some. The top ten clones hold roughly 10% of a sample with 120,000 to 150,000 clones, under 95% of them seen once. This rearrangement joins TRBV7-3 to TRBJ1-1; D is unresolved. The TCR was taken from a human donor with chronic lymphocytic leukemia. Sequenced here: PBMCs, sampled after 12 months of ibrutinib treatment. The CDR3 region is CASSLRPTVDTEAFF. In nucleotides, the CDR3 is TGTGCCAGCAGCTTAAGGCCCACAGTTGACACTGAAGCTTTCTTT.